These T cell receptor beta chains were read from a single sample in a study of identical twins. TCRdb reanalysed the 5' RACE reads using MiXCR and keeps one entry per CDR3 protein. Among some 560,000 distinct CDR3 sequences listed, over 8.5% were seen once. These data were also filed under a second study, of yellow fever vaccine responses in identical twins.

The sample was PBMCs. All receptors come from a woman between 18 and 29 years old in good health. CDR3s include the opening cysteine and the closing phenylalanine or tryptophan. Fields, in order: V gene, D gene, clone size, J gene, CDR3 DNA, CDR3 protein. D genes are given only for firm matches. Size is stated for part of the rows, as once, few or many counts, or as a class when the clone is expanded.

v_call: TRBV4-1
d_call: .
clone_size: few
j_call: TRBJ1-4
cdr3_nt: TGCGCCAGCAGCCAAGATCGAGGTAGGGGCGAAAAACTGTTTTTT
cdr3_aa: CASSQDRGRGEKLFF

v_call: TRBV6-2/TRBV6-3
d_call: TRBD2
clone_size: few
j_call: TRBJ2-2
cdr3_nt: TGTGCCAGCACCTTACCGGGGGGGCGCGGCACCGGGGAGCTGTTTTTT
cdr3_aa: CASTLPGGRGTGELFF

v_call: TRBV5-1
d_call: .
clone_size: many
j_call: TRBJ2-7
cdr3_nt: TGTGCCAGCAGCACCGACAGCTACGAGCAGTACTTC
cdr3_aa: CASSTDSYEQYF

v_call: TRBV5-1
d_call: TRBD1
clone_size: few
j_call: TRBJ2-5
cdr3_nt: TGCGCCAGCAGCGTCGGGGACAGGTCCGAGACCCAGTACTTC
cdr3_aa: CASSVGDRSETQYF

v_call: TRBV28
d_call: .
clone_size: .
j_call: TRBJ2-5
cdr3_nt: TGTGCCAGCAGTTTTCAATCGACAGGGAGGGAGACCCAGTACTTC
cdr3_aa: CASSFQSTGRETQYF

v_call: TRBV20-1
d_call: .
clone_size: few
j_call: TRBJ2-1
cdr3_nt: TGCAGTGCTAGCCCCTTAGGGATTTCCTACAATGAGCAGTTCTTC
cdr3_aa: CSASPLGISYNEQFF

v_call: TRBV18
d_call: .
clone_size: .
j_call: TRBJ2-7
cdr3_nt: TGTGCCAGCTCACCACCGACAGGCGCCTACCACGAGCAGTACTTC
cdr3_aa: CASSPPTGAYHEQYF

v_call: TRBV18
d_call: .
clone_size: few
j_call: TRBJ2-2
cdr3_nt: TGTGCCAGCTCACCGTGGACCACCGGGGAGCTGTTTTTT
cdr3_aa: CASSPWTTGELFF

v_call: TRBV12-3/TRBV12-4
d_call: TRBD2
clone_size: few
j_call: TRBJ2-1
cdr3_nt: TGTGCCAGCAGTGCCAGCGCTAGCGGGAGTGATGAGCAGTTCTTC
cdr3_aa: CASSASASGSDEQFF

v_call: TRBV20-1
d_call: .
clone_size: .
j_call: TRBJ2-2
cdr3_nt: TGCAGTGCGTTCGGGGAGATCACCGGGGAGCTGTTTTTT
cdr3_aa: CSAFGEITGELFF

v_call: TRBV4-3
d_call: .
clone_size: many
j_call: TRBJ2-3
cdr3_nt: TGCGCCAGCAGCCAAGATTTTTTCGATACGCAGTATTTT
cdr3_aa: CASSQDFFDTQYF

v_call: TRBV12-3/TRBV12-4
d_call: TRBD1
clone_size: .
j_call: TRBJ1-5
cdr3_nt: TGTGCCAGCAGTAACAGGGGGCGAAATCAGCCCCAGCATTTT
cdr3_aa: CASSNRGRNQPQHF

v_call: TRBV20-1
d_call: TRBD2
clone_size: few
j_call: TRBJ2-7
cdr3_nt: TGCAGTGCTCTATCCGGGACTAGCGGGGGCCATTTCTACGAGCAGTACTTC
cdr3_aa: CSALSGTSGGHFYEQYF

v_call: TRBV18
d_call: .
clone_size: few
j_call: TRBJ1-2
cdr3_nt: TGTGCCAGCTCACCACTAGGGATTGACTATGGCTACACCTTC
cdr3_aa: CASSPLGIDYGYTF

v_call: TRBV3-1
d_call: TRBD2
clone_size: few
j_call: TRBJ2-7
cdr3_nt: TGTGCCAGCAGTCTTTCTAGCGGGGGGCCGGGAGAGCAGTACTTC
cdr3_aa: CASSLSSGGPGEQYF

v_call: TRBV10-3
d_call: .
clone_size: many
j_call: TRBJ2-5
cdr3_nt: TGTGCCATCAGTGAGTCTGGTGTAGGTCTAACCCCCGATCAAGAGACCCAGTACTTC
cdr3_aa: CAISESGVGLTPDQETQYF

v_call: TRBV29-1
d_call: TRBD2
clone_size: few
j_call: TRBJ2-1
cdr3_nt: TGCAGCGTGACGGCCGGGCTAGCGGGAGCTGAGCAGTTCTTC
cdr3_aa: CSVTAGLAGAEQFF

v_call: TRBV4-3
d_call: TRBD2
clone_size: .
j_call: TRBJ2-5
cdr3_nt: TGCGCCAGCAGCCAAACTAGCGGGATGTGGGAGACCCAGTACTTC
cdr3_aa: CASSQTSGMWETQYF

v_call: TRBV20-1
d_call: .
clone_size: many
j_call: TRBJ2-3
cdr3_nt: TGCAGTGCTAGAGAGGGAAGTGGCACAGATACGCAGTATTTT
cdr3_aa: CSAREGSGTDTQYF

v_call: TRBV12-3/TRBV12-4
d_call: .
clone_size: many
j_call: TRBJ2-7
cdr3_nt: TGTGCCAGCAGTTTAGCAGGGGGGACCTACGAGCAGTACTTC
cdr3_aa: CASSLAGGTYEQYF

v_call: TRBV20-1
d_call: .
clone_size: few
j_call: TRBJ1-2
cdr3_nt: TGCAGTGCTTCCCTTAGGGCAGGGTGTGGCTACACCTTC
cdr3_aa: CSASLRAGCGYTF

v_call: TRBV2
d_call: TRBD2
clone_size: .
j_call: TRBJ2-1
cdr3_nt: TGTGCCAGCGCCCCGGGACTAGCGGGGACAACTTCCTACAATGAGCAGTTCTTC
cdr3_aa: CASAPGLAGTTSYNEQFF

v_call: TRBV3-1
d_call: TRBD2
clone_size: few
j_call: TRBJ2-7
cdr3_nt: TGTGCCAGCAGTATCCGGGGACTAACTTACGAGCAGTACTTC
cdr3_aa: CASSIRGLTYEQYF

v_call: TRBV11-2
d_call: .
clone_size: .
j_call: TRBJ2-2
cdr3_nt: TGTGCCAGCAGCTTAGAACAGGGCCTTAACACCGGGGAGCTGTTTTTT
cdr3_aa: CASSLEQGLNTGELFF

v_call: TRBV5-1
d_call: TRBD2
clone_size: few
j_call: TRBJ2-7
cdr3_nt: TGCGCCAGCAGCCTATACTTAGCGGGTGAAACTAGCCACGAGCAGTACTTC
cdr3_aa: CASSLYLAGETSHEQYF

v_call: TRBV2
d_call: TRBD2
clone_size: .
j_call: TRBJ2-7
cdr3_nt: TGTGCCAGCTCCTTAGCGGGACCCTCCCACGAGCAGTACTTC
cdr3_aa: CASSLAGPSHEQYF

v_call: TRBV10-3
d_call: .
clone_size: .
j_call: TRBJ1-1
cdr3_nt: TGTGCCATCAGTGAAGGAGGGGCCCGCAACACTGAAGCTTTCTTT
cdr3_aa: CAISEGGARNTEAFF

v_call: TRBV5-1
d_call: TRBD1
clone_size: .
j_call: TRBJ2-1
cdr3_nt: TGCGCCAGCAGCGTATCGGACAGGGGGCTTCACAATGAGCAGTTCTTC
cdr3_aa: CASSVSDRGLHNEQFF

v_call: TRBV7-2
d_call: .
clone_size: .
j_call: TRBJ2-3
cdr3_nt: TGTGCCAGCAGCTTAGCGCCCGGGGGCCGCCGCACAGATACGCAGTATTTT
cdr3_aa: CASSLAPGGRRTDTQYF

v_call: TRBV7-2
d_call: TRBD2
clone_size: few
j_call: TRBJ2-7
cdr3_nt: TGTGCCAGCAGCTTTAGCGGGAGTGCTTCCTACGAGCAGTACTTC
cdr3_aa: CASSFSGSASYEQYF

v_call: TRBV30
d_call: .
clone_size: .
j_call: TRBJ2-1
cdr3_nt: TGTGCCTGGAGTGTTAACAGATACAATGAGCAGTTCTTC
cdr3_aa: CAWSVNRYNEQFF

v_call: TRBV6-5
d_call: .
clone_size: many
j_call: TRBJ2-3
cdr3_nt: TGTGCCAGCAGTTACTCCGGTTCTAGCACAGATACGCAGTATTTT
cdr3_aa: CASSYSGSSTDTQYF

v_call: TRBV10-1
d_call: .
clone_size: many
j_call: TRBJ1-2
cdr3_nt: TGCGCCAGCAGTGACGGGGCTAGAGGCTACACCTTC
cdr3_aa: CASSDGARGYTF

v_call: TRBV7-9
d_call: .
clone_size: few
j_call: TRBJ2-5
cdr3_nt: TGTGCCAGCAGCAGCCCTGGGACGTACCAAGAGACCCAGTACTTC
cdr3_aa: CASSSPGTYQETQYF

v_call: TRBV29-1
d_call: .
clone_size: .
j_call: TRBJ2-3
cdr3_nt: TGCAGCGTTGTTCCAGCTAGCACAGATACGCAGTATTTT
cdr3_aa: CSVVPASTDTQYF

v_call: TRBV20-1
d_call: .
clone_size: .
j_call: TRBJ2-7
cdr3_nt: TGCAGTGCTAGCCTTTCGAGACTAGTAGGTGAGCAGTACTTC
cdr3_aa: CSASLSRLVGEQYF

v_call: TRBV10-3
d_call: .
clone_size: .
j_call: TRBJ2-2
cdr3_nt: TGTGCCATCAGTGATAGGGGGGCCGGGGAGCTGTTTTTT
cdr3_aa: CAISDRGAGELFF

v_call: TRBV5-1
d_call: .
clone_size: few
j_call: TRBJ1-1
cdr3_nt: TGCGCCAGCAGCCCGGACATGGGCACTGAAGCTTTCTTT
cdr3_aa: CASSPDMGTEAFF

v_call: TRBV6-6
d_call: .
clone_size: many
j_call: TRBJ1-2
cdr3_nt: TGTGCCAGCAGCCTCTACGCAGGCTACACCTTC
cdr3_aa: CASSLYAGYTF

v_call: TRBV20-1
d_call: TRBD2
clone_size: many
j_call: TRBJ2-7
cdr3_nt: TGCAGTGCTAGAGATCGGGCTAGCGGGAGTTCCTACGAGCAGTACTTC
cdr3_aa: CSARDRASGSSYEQYF

v_call: TRBV25-1
d_call: .
clone_size: few
j_call: TRBJ2-5
cdr3_nt: TGTGCCAGCAGTAACAGCGCCCTGGAGACCCAGTACTTC
cdr3_aa: CASSNSALETQYF

v_call: TRBV4-1
d_call: TRBD2
clone_size: few
j_call: TRBJ2-7
cdr3_nt: TGCGCCAGCAGCCAGATGGGGGGGGCCTACGAGCAGTACTTC
cdr3_aa: CASSQMGGAYEQYF

v_call: TRBV7-9
d_call: .
clone_size: .
j_call: TRBJ2-7
cdr3_nt: TGTGCCAGCAGCTTATACGGCGGGGCAACCTACGAGCAGTACTTC
cdr3_aa: CASSLYGGATYEQYF

v_call: TRBV5-1
d_call: TRBD2
clone_size: few
j_call: TRBJ2-7
cdr3_nt: TGCGCCAGCAGCCGGCAGGTAGCGGGGGGATCCTACGAGCAGTACTTC
cdr3_aa: CASSRQVAGGSYEQYF

v_call: TRBV19
d_call: .
clone_size: few
j_call: TRBJ2-3
cdr3_nt: TGTGCCAGTACCCCGACCCAGGAAGATACGCAGTATTTT
cdr3_aa: CASTPTQEDTQYF

v_call: TRBV2
d_call: TRBD2
clone_size: many
j_call: TRBJ2-1
cdr3_nt: TGTGCCAGCAGTAATAGCGGGGATTTTACCTACAATGAGCAGTTCTTC
cdr3_aa: CASSNSGDFTYNEQFF

v_call: TRBV12-3/TRBV12-4
d_call: TRBD1
clone_size: .
j_call: TRBJ2-7
cdr3_nt: TGTGCCAGCATTCCGACAGGGGAATACGAGCAGTACTTC
cdr3_aa: CASIPTGEYEQYF

v_call: TRBV11-2
d_call: .
clone_size: .
j_call: TRBJ2-4
cdr3_nt: TGTGCCAGCAGCTTAGAGGCGAGCATTCAGTACTTC
cdr3_aa: CASSLEASIQYF

v_call: TRBV5-1
d_call: .
clone_size: .
j_call: TRBJ2-5
cdr3_nt: TGCGCCAGCAGCCCACCTCGTAGGGGCCAAGAGACCCAGTACTTC
cdr3_aa: CASSPPRRGQETQYF

v_call: TRBV7-3
d_call: .
clone_size: .
j_call: TRBJ1-5
cdr3_nt: TGTGCCAGCAGCTTAGGCCCCCATCAGCCCCAGCATTTT
cdr3_aa: CASSLGPHQPQHF

v_call: TRBV28
d_call: TRBD2
clone_size: few
j_call: TRBJ2-7
cdr3_nt: TGTGCCAGCAGTGTCGCGCTGGGACTAGTCTTGTCCGAGCAGTACTTC
cdr3_aa: CASSVALGLVLSEQYF